This TCR beta chain was captured by sequencing in a study of blood T cells in healthy people across ages. At the level of the study: About one barcoded TCR beta cDNA was captured per two T cells. General study findings and limits: TCR beta diversity, measured per million T cells, fell in a roughly linear way with age. What prevented conclusive comparison of naive and antigen-experienced cells was that PBMCs were unsorted.

V dropped 0 bases and J dropped 3; count of bases not matched to a gene: 19. Germline V CDR1 and CDR2: SGHRS, YFSETQ. This CDR3 region has 20 residues. Using a J-beta primer mix together with a sample-barcoded 5' primer, a second PCR was run for about 6 to 12 cycles. TCRdb processed the 5' RACE reads anew with MiXCR; each CDR3 protein has one entry. The top ten hold roughly 13% of the sample, which has about a million distinct CDR3 sequences, around two fifths seen once. A word on this clonotype: The antigen is unknown.

The V gene is TRBV5-1, the J gene TRBJ2-7; 9 bases are a match to TRBD1. Input material: blood. The receptor comes from a man between 18 and 35 years old in good health. The CDR3 bases are TGCGCCAGCAGCTTGGGAAATCCGGGACAGGGTGCATTCCGTCGCTACGAGCAGTACTTC. Amino acids: CASSLGNPGQGAFRRYEQYF.